This passage covers 26 T cell receptor beta chains from one sample sequenced in a study of control samples from healthy donors and cancer patients. Some clones are missing from TCRdb's copy, which holds only in-frame ones; the method was immunoSEQ multiplex PCR. The data contain 150,000 to 200,000 clones, 91% of them singletons. Material for sequencing was blood. Receptors were obtained from a woman aged 25 to 39 in good health.

The chain couples TRBV9 to TRBJ1-3; D gene ambiguous. This CDR3 spans 13 amino acids. Per the germline V gene, CDR1 is SGDLS and CDR2 is YYNGEE. With 0 bases removed from V and 1 base from J, the gap between germline ends came to 2 bases. CDR3 region: CASSVGSGNTIYF. The CDR3 DNA reads as TGTGCCAGCAGCGTAGGTTCTGGAAACACCATATATTTT.

The J gene is TRBJ1-1, the V gene TRBV11-2; TRBD1 might be the D (5 bases). The ends were cut back, 5 bases at V and 2 bases at J, with 12 bases in the middle. In germline, CDR1 is SGHAT, CDR2 FQNNGV. The CDR3 runs to 14 residues. The CDR3 sequence is CASSPTTVNTEAFF. In DNA, the CDR3 is TGTGCCAGCAGCCCTACGACAGTAAACACTGAAGCTTTCTTT.

This chain uses TRBV9 with TRBJ1-1; D ambiguous. V was pared by 0 bases and J by 7 bases, with 13 bases between. Germline V gene data show CDR1 as SGDLS and CDR2 as YYNGEE. The CDR3 is made up of 14 amino acids. CDR3 amino acids: CASSVGRWGHEAFF. The CDR3 DNA is TGTGCCAGCAGCGTAGGTCGGTGGGGTCATGAAGCTTTCTTT.

The V gene is TRBV7-2, the J gene TRBJ1-3; 7 nucleotides align to TRBD1. Germline lookup yields CDR1 SGHTA and CDR2 FQGNSA. The CDR3 is made up of 15 amino acids. V lost 1 base, J lost 3 bases, and 3 bases stayed unmatched. In nucleotides, the CDR3 is TGTGCCAGCAGCTTAGGGCAGGGGGTTGGAAACACCATATATTTT. Its protein product is CASSLGQGVGNTIYF.

The genes are TRBV13 and TRBJ1-5; weak D call: TRBD1 (5 bases). Germline V gene sequence: CDR1 PRHDT, CDR2 FYEKMQ (reference sequence). The CDR3 runs to 13 residues. V lost 8 bases and J lost 1, with 9 bases in between. In DNA form, the CDR3 reads TGTGCCAGCGGATGGGGGAGCAATCAGCCCCAGCATTTT. This encodes CASGWGSNQPQHF.

The chain employs TRBV3-1 (or the pseudogene TRBV3-2) and TRBJ1-6, with D unresolved. V lost 3 bases to trimming and J lost 0 bases, with 6 bases between them. This CDR3 is built from 15 residues. Per germline, CDR1 LGHDT and CDR2 YNNKEL (reference sequence). DNA of the CDR3: TGTGCCAGCAGCCAGTCGAGCTCCTATAATTCACCCCTCCACTTT. Translation: CASSQSSSYNSPLHF.

Comments on this clone: One end of the junction fails to match germline, which may point to a read error. The chain uses TRBV6-1 and TRBJ2-4; 7 nucleotides match TRBD1. This CDR3 region has 14 residues. Germline values: CDR1 MNHNS, CDR2 SASEGT. The CDR3 region is CASTEQGTKNIQYF. CDR3 coding DNA: TGTGCCAGCACTGAACAGGGGACCAAAAACATTCAGTACTTC.

V usage is TRBV11-3 and J usage is TRBJ1-1; 8 bases align to TRBD1. Germline V CDR1 and CDR2: SGHNT, YENEEA. After removal of 2 bases from V and 0 bases from J, the junction contained 2 bases not matched to a gene. CDR3 size: 15 residues. The CDR3 DNA reads as TGTGCCAGCAGCTTAAGCAGGGGGCTGAACACTGAAGCTTTCTTT. Protein product: CASSLSRGLNTEAFF.

A few counts support this clone. The V and J genes are TRBV3-1 (or the pseudogene TRBV3-2) and TRBJ2-3; D is perhaps TRBD2 (7 bases). CDR1 is LGHDT and CDR2 is YNNKEL in the germline V gene (reference sequence). The CDR3 spans 14 residues. V was cut by 4 bases and J by 1 base, with 9 bases left in between. CDR3 residues: CASSRGGGTDTQYF. As DNA, the CDR3 is TGTGCCAGCAGCCGGGGGGGCGGCACAGATACGCAGTATTTT.

The chain links TRBV4-1 to TRBJ2-5; D gene unclear. The V end was cut by 4 bases, the J end by 2 bases, with 8 bases between. Germline V gives CDR1 MGHRA, CDR2 YSYEKL. The CDR3 covers 13 residues. The CDR3 protein is CASSLLEQETQYF. CDR3 sequence (DNA): TGCGCCAGCAGCCTTCTAGAACAAGAGACCCAGTACTTC.

The rearrangement uses TRBV11-3 and TRBJ2-3; D remains unclear. The V end lost 1 base, the J end lost 1 base, and 9 bases lay between the germline ends. This CDR3 region has 15 residues. Germline V CDR1 and CDR2: SGHNT, YENEEA. In DNA form, the CDR3 reads TGTGCCAGCAGCTTAGGCCTACCCGGCACAGATACGCAGTATTTT. Translating gives CASSLGLPGTDTQYF.

V is TRBV6-1 and J is TRBJ1-1; D remains unclear. V lost 1 base to trimming and J lost 6 bases, with 12 bases between them. Germline CDR1 and CDR2: MNHNS and SASEGT. CDR3 length: 14 amino acids. In DNA form, the CDR3 reads TGTGCCAGCAGTGAAGGTGAAGGTCGAGCTGAAGCTTTCTTT. Residues: CASSEGEGRAEAFF.

V usage is TRBV14 and J usage is TRBJ1-6, with 9 bases matching TRBD1. The CDR3 runs 18 residues. V dropped 1 base and J dropped 2; count of bases not matched to a gene: 6. Germline V gives CDR1 SGHDN, CDR2 FVKESK. This CDR3 is CASSQVTGGVPYNSPLHF. CDR3 coding DNA: TGTGCCAGCAGCCAAGTTACAGGGGGCGTCCCCTATAATTCACCCCTCCACTTT. The full variable domain, its missing parts supplied by reference TRBV14 and TRBJ1-6, is EAGVTQFPSHSVIEKGQTVTLRCDPISGHDNLYWYRRVMGKEIKFLLHFVKESKQDESGMPNNRFLAERTGGTYSTLKVQPAELEDSGVYFCASSQVTGGVPYNSPLHFGNGTRLTVT.

The V gene is TRBV10-3, the J gene TRBJ2-3; no clear D. The V end was cut by 3 bases, the J end by 1 base, with 5 bases between. This CDR3 is built from 13 residues. Germline V gene sequence: CDR1 ENHRY, CDR2 SYGVKD. CDR3 sequence (DNA): TGTGCCATCAGTGACCAGGGCACAGATACGCAGTATTTT. Encoded protein: CAISDQGTDTQYF.

This sequence joins TRBV6-1 and TRBJ1-1, with D uncertain. The germline V gene encodes CDR1 MNHNS and CDR2 SASEGT. The germline V and J ends were trimmed by 1 base and 0 bases, with 9 bases remaining between them. The CDR3 length is 15 residues. The CDR3 loop is CASSEGTGLNTEAFF. The CDR3 DNA reads TGTGCCAGCAGTGAAGGGACGGGCCTGAACACTGAAGCTTTCTTT.

V is TRBV28 and J is TRBJ1-3; the D is unclear. Trimming took off 7 bases at V and 7 bases at J, with 8 bases between the two ends. CDR3 length: 11 residues. CDR1 and CDR2 from the germline V gene are MDHEN and SYDVKM. CDR3 in DNA: TGTGCCAGCACCCACAGCAACACCATATATTTT. Its translation is CASTHSNTIYF.

The chain joins TRBV7-9 to TRBJ1-1, with 8 bases matching TRBD1. V lost 3 bases and J lost 4; bases outside the gene matches: 1. The CDR3 consists of 13 residues. Germline V gene sequence: CDR1 SEHNR, CDR2 FQNEAQ (reference sequence). The CDR3 sequence: CASSLDRATEAFF. In DNA, the CDR3 is TGTGCCAGCAGCTTGGACAGGGCCACTGAAGCTTTCTTT.

There are a few counts of this clone. V gene TRBV28 combines with J gene TRBJ1-3, with TRBD1 matching over 9 bases. The CDR3 is made up of 15 amino acids. The V gene's germline CDR1 is MDHEN and CDR2 SYDVKM. Losses at the gene ends were 8 bases for V and 5 bases for J; bases not matched to a gene: 10. In nucleotides, the CDR3 is TGTGCCAGCGCCCCCGGGACAGGGTTTAGAAACACCATATATTTT. Translation gives CASAPGTGFRNTIYF.

The chain links TRBV2 to TRBJ1-5, with 9 bases matching TRBD1. The CDR3 is 13 residues long. Trimming at V came to 1 base and at J to 11 bases, leaving 3 bases not matched to a gene. Looked up from germline, CDR1 is SNHLY and CDR2 is FYNNEI. The CDR3 nucleotides read TGTGCCAGCAGTGAAGAGACAGGGGGTACCCAGCATTTT. This gives the protein CASSEETGGTQHF.

The chain uses TRBV12-3 or TRBV12-4 and TRBJ2-1; D may be TRBD2 (7 bases). Trimming took off 3 bases at V and 9 bases at J, with 12 bases between the two ends. There are 13 residues in the CDR3. For the CDR3, the DNA is TGTGCCAGCAGTTTCGGCGGGGGCGGTGAGCAGTTCTTC. This translates into CASSFGGGGEQFF.

The genes are TRBV7-3 and TRBJ2-6; 9 bases are shared with TRBD1. Trimming at V came to 2 bases and at J to 6 bases, leaving 8 bases not matched to a gene. Germline CDR1 and CDR2: SGHTA and FQGTGA. This CDR3 is 17 amino acids long. The chain's CDR3 is CASSLRPTGGTANVLTF. Written as DNA, the CDR3 is TGTGCCAGCAGCTTACGACCTACAGGGGGCACGGCCAACGTCCTGACTTTC. Looking up the rest from reference TRBV7-3 and TRBJ2-6 gives the full variable domain: GAGVSQTPSNKVTEKGKYVELRCDPISGHTALYWYRQSLGQGPEFLIYFQGTGAADDSGLPNDRFFAVRPEGSVSTLKIQRTERGDSAVYLCASSLRPTGGTANVLTFGAGSRLTVL.

This chain uses TRBV7-9 with TRBJ1-6; no clear D gene. Germline assignment: CDR1 SEHNR and CDR2 FQNEAQ (reference sequence). CDR3 length equals 14 residues. The V gene lost 2 bases and the J gene lost 7 bases, with 9 bases spanning the gap. As DNA, the CDR3 is TGTGCCAGCAGCTTATCCGCAGTCAATTCACCCCTCCACTTT. Protein: CASSLSAVNSPLHF.

The rearrangement joins TRBV7-2 to TRBJ2-7; a possible D gene is TRBD1 (6 bases). The V and J ends lost 1 base and 5 bases respectively, with 12 bases between them. The CDR3 runs to 14 residues. From germline, CDR1 is SGHTA and CDR2 FQGNSA. DNA of the CDR3: TGTGCCAGCAGCTTAGGCAGGGGCGAACACGAGCAGTACTTC. It codes for CASSLGRGEHEQYF.

The V and J genes are TRBV7-2 and TRBJ1-3, with TRBD1 matching 8 bases. Germline V gene lookup returns CDR1 SGHTA and CDR2 FQGNSA. This CDR3 has 15 residues. The trim removed 5 bases at V and 1 base at J, leaving 4 bases unmatched. The CDR3: CASSTGGASGNTIYF. Here the CDR3 DNA reads TGTGCCAGCAGCACAGGGGGAGCTTCTGGAAACACCATATATTTT. The full variable domain, its missing parts supplied by reference TRBV7-2 and TRBJ1-3, is GAGVSQSPSNKVTEKGKDVELRCDPISGHTALYWYRQSLGQGLEFLIYFQGNSAPDKSGLPSDRFSAERTGGSVSTLTIQRTQQEDSAVYLCASSTGGASGNTIYFGEGSWLTVV.

This clone was seen only a few times. The rearrangement joins TRBV7-2 to TRBJ2-1; no firm D call. Trimming cost V 4 bases and J 0 bases, with 7 bases left between them. The length of the CDR3 is 14 residues. CDR1 and CDR2 from the germline V gene are SGHTA and FQGNSA. The CDR3 reads CASSYWSSYNEQFF. The CDR3 DNA sequence: TGTGCCAGCAGCTATTGGTCCTCCTACAATGAGCAGTTCTTC.

The chain combines TRBV6-5 with TRBJ1-2; TRBD1 aligns across 9 bases. The CDR3 spans 14 residues. CDR1 and CDR2 from the germline V gene are MNHEY and SVGAGI. V lost 5 bases, J lost 7 bases, and 8 bases stayed unmatched. The CDR3 nucleotides read TGTGCCAGCAGTCGGACAGGGGAAGTAGGTGGCTACACCTTC. It encodes CASSRTGEVGGYTF.